This is a list of T cell receptor beta chains from one sample in a study of identical twins. A single record per CDR3 protein comes from TCRdb applying MiXCR to the 5' RACE reads. The sample includes 700,000 or so distinct CDR3 sequences, over 8.5% of them seen just once. These data also formed part of another study, on yellow fever vaccine responses in identical twins.

The material sequenced was PBMCs. Receptors originate from a woman younger than 35 in good health. Each CDR3 is given without its conserved first and last residue. For some rows the clone size is stated as once, few or many, or as a class when expanded; others skip it.

TRBV11-2,NA,ASSSGLGGETQY
TRBV7-8,many,ASSLARGNYGYT
TRBV20-1,many,SARGIQGYNEQF
TRBV12-3/TRBV12-4,few,ASSTRIGPLAGHNEQF
TRBV27,NA,ASSLDWRRANVLT
TRBV28,NA,ASSAPGGGTDTQY
TRBV20-1,few,SARLGQGLPEQY
TRBV7-8,many,ASSLRLDNEKLF
TRBV6-1,few,ASSEPREGMLETQY
TRBV7-2,NA,ASSLSGGASDTRY
TRBV5-1,few,ASSSTGARGETQY
TRBV9,NA,ASSEANTGELF
TRBV7-9,many,ASSLGDRTYYEQY
TRBV4-1,NA,ASSQPGTAYEQY
TRBV6-5,few,ASSYSSSENTGELF
TRBV29-1,few,SGLAELYNEQF
TRBV4-3,many,ASSPTGTGGETQY
TRBV7-9,NA,ASNRQGSQTQY
TRBV7-9,many,ASSSMTGYSYEQY
TRBV7-2,few,ASSYRSGDTDTQY
TRBV9,NA,ASSVVGVSTDTQY
TRBV20-1,NA,SAPSRDTGELF
TRBV10-3,NA,AISGDLNSYEQY
TRBV5-1,few,ASSGPKYEQY
TRBV4-3,few,ASSQGRQGPYEQY
TRBV20-1,NA,SARETRDRSTGELF
TRBV6-2/TRBV6-3,few,ASSYSVVSDSQH
TRBV28,few,ASSPARDSLYNEQF
TRBV15,few,ATSSPPDSGNTIY
TRBV6-5,NA,ASSSLLGPGNTIY
TRBV12-3/TRBV12-4,NA,ASRESGTGGKITEAF
TRBV5-5,few,ASNLGGTGTYEQY
TRBV7-9,NA,ASTHSDGAGELF
TRBV9,NA,ASSQGLAETDTQY
TRBV7-2,few,ASSLAGENTEAF
TRBV5-1,many,ASSSPGLAGGPDNEQF
TRBV4-2,NA,ASSQEVGREQY
TRBV29-1,many,SVLGVQGTNEKLF
TRBV14,NA,ASSRGRVFSDTQY
TRBV11-2,few,ASSPLSGRAYSLGNNEQF
TRBV20-1,few,SARGPGQGEGAGELF
TRBV6-1,few,ASIDSRTDTQY
TRBV29-1,many,SARTGKVDEQY
TRBV6-2/TRBV6-3,many,ASSRRSQPQH
TRBV2,NA,ASSGVTGETQY
TRBV12-3/TRBV12-4,many,ASSLSGRLGTDTQY
TRBV7-9,NA,ASSSTGYPNTGELF
TRBV7-6,NA,ASSSDPTRSGTDQETQY